This TCR beta chain was observed in a study of regulatory T cells in long-lasting Graves disease. Indicated time point: persistent/refractory GD, antithyroid drugs over 5 years with positive TRAb. Scientists built the TCR library using RNA that was extracted from PBMCs. Patients came through an endocrinology department, and that department was in Xi'an, China. Arm-PCR of CDR3 regions with iRepertoire HTBI primers generated TCR beta libraries. MiXCR was run by TCRdb on the multiplex PCR reads, yielding one entry per CDR3 protein. The sample comprises hundreds of thousands of distinct CDR3 sequences, about 30% of which are singletons, and 42% rests with the top ten. The sample was peripheral blood mononuclear cells (PBMCs), taken when the disease was refractory, from a patient treated with antithyroid drugs. The sequence was collected from a female donor with Graves disease.

CDR3 sequence (DNA): TGTGCCAGTAGTATGGTCGGACTACAGCATTTT. Translating gives CASSMVGLQHF. This chain links TRBV19 with TRBJ1-5; D is ambiguous. The CDR3 is made up of 11 amino acids. With 3 bases removed from V and 13 bases from J, the gap between germline ends came to 10 bases. The germline V gene has CDR1 LNHDA and CDR2 SQIVND (reference sequence).